The clone carrying this T cell receptor beta chain was seen a handful of times. The antigen remains unidentified. With V trimmed by 4 bases and J by 8 bases, 7 bases remained unmatched. Germline V gene sequence: CDR1 SGHDN, CDR2 FVKESK. This CDR3 has 13 amino acids. The isolated RNA, all of it, was reverse transcribed, so expressed TCRB transcripts were what got sequenced. Sequenced by immunoSEQ multiplex PCR; TCRdb stores in-frame clones only, minus some. The sample lists tens of thousands of clones, approximately 53% seen once, with 0.25% to 0.35% in the top ten. The sample is drawn from a study of beta chain features in type 1 diabetes. Overall study findings and caveats: The study found moderately but significantly shorter TCRB CDR3s in all four CD4+ subsets of Type 1 diabetes patients.

The chain joins TRBV14 to TRBJ1-2; TRBD1 agrees at 7 bases. The clonotype was recovered from a man aged 25 to 45 with type 1 diabetes. The sample taken for sequencing was stem cell memory CD4+ T cells from blood. The CDR3 loop reads CASSPRQGGGYTF. The CDR3 DNA sequence: TGTGCCAGCAGCCCCCGACAGGGTGGAGGCTACACCTTC.